These T cell receptor beta chains were read from a single sample in a study of blood T cell repertoires in COVID-19. The assay was immunoSEQ multiplex PCR, and TCRdb's table has in-frame clones only and misses some. The sample records under 250,000 clones, approximately 90% being singletons. Sequenced: peripheral blood. Source of these receptors: a man between 60 and 75 years old with COVID-19, enrolled during active disease. CDR3s leave out the opening cysteine and the closing phenylalanine or tryptophan. Fields, in order: V gene, J gene, CDR3 protein.

V gene: TRBV5-1; J gene: TRBJ2-1; CDR3 protein: ASSPDRDVSNEQF
V gene: TRBV3-1/TRBV3-2; J gene: TRBJ2-1; CDR3 protein: ASSQGSRGTSWF
V gene: TRBV28; J gene: TRBJ1-2; CDR3 protein: ASSPSGGGANYGYT
V gene: TRBV10-3; J gene: TRBJ2-1; CDR3 protein: AVKGWSGSSYNEQF
V gene: TRBV10-3; J gene: TRBJ2-7; CDR3 protein: AISEGAGASYEQY
V gene: TRBV10-3; J gene: TRBJ1-6; CDR3 protein: AISAGSQGSPLH
V gene: TRBV12-3/TRBV12-4; J gene: TRBJ2-7; CDR3 protein: ASRLGFYEQY
V gene: TRBV28; J gene: TRBJ2-6; CDR3 protein: ASNDRDGANVLT
V gene: TRBV7-7; J gene: TRBJ1-2; CDR3 protein: ASTVWGGQGAPSDYGYT
V gene: TRBV2; J gene: TRBJ2-7; CDR3 protein: ASGGTSGIFKEQY
V gene: TRBV19; J gene: TRBJ2-2; CDR3 protein: ASSTGTSGGVIGTGELF
V gene: TRBV5-1; J gene: TRBJ2-1; CDR3 protein: ASSLLVAGGPNEQF
V gene: TRBV14; J gene: TRBJ2-5; CDR3 protein: ASSQALVGQGARETQY
V gene: TRBV2; J gene: TRBJ1-5; CDR3 protein: ASSGDRPISNQPQH
V gene: TRBV29-1; J gene: TRBJ2-2; CDR3 protein: SVETLSGGELF
V gene: TRBV20-1; J gene: TRBJ2-1; CDR3 protein: SASTSGGAPYNEQF
V gene: TRBV20-1; J gene: TRBJ1-2; CDR3 protein: SASTGRLGNYGYT
V gene: TRBV29-1; J gene: TRBJ2-1; CDR3 protein: SVALAGGSYNEQF
V gene: TRBV4-1; J gene: TRBJ2-1; CDR3 protein: ASSSIGGRNEQF
V gene: TRBV4-3; J gene: TRBJ2-6; CDR3 protein: ASSQVSSSGANVLT
V gene: TRBV21-1; J gene: TRBJ1-4; CDR3 protein: ASSKDTGPATNEKLF
V gene: TRBV15; J gene: TRBJ2-3; CDR3 protein: ATSRVSAGVNTDTQY
V gene: TRBV28; J gene: TRBJ2-2; CDR3 protein: ASGAGATGELF
V gene: TRBV19; J gene: TRBJ2-2; CDR3 protein: ASSLGGRGNTGELF
V gene: TRBV18; J gene: TRBJ2-3; CDR3 protein: ASSPPVNRGLDTQY
V gene: TRBV2; J gene: TRBJ1-2; CDR3 protein: ASSNRGHYGYT
V gene: TRBV23-1; J gene: TRBJ2-1; CDR3 protein: ASRHGLFLGNEQF
V gene: TRBV18; J gene: TRBJ2-5; CDR3 protein: ASFPGQRTEETQY
V gene: TRBV5-1; J gene: TRBJ1-1; CDR3 protein: ASSLGQGRNTEAF
V gene: TRBV12-3/TRBV12-4; J gene: TRBJ1-2; CDR3 protein: ASSQAGRYGYT
V gene: TRBV5-6; J gene: TRBJ1-2; CDR3 protein: ASSWYRGRGYT
V gene: TRBV12-3/TRBV12-4; J gene: TRBJ1-5; CDR3 protein: ASIGGAGQPQH